Each of the 3 T cell receptor beta chains below was sequenced from the same sample in a study of graft-versus-host responses after intestinal transplantation. Using immunoSEQ multiplex PCR, the repertoire was profiled, and TCRdb retains in-frame clones only, with some absent. Here the sample spans tens of thousands of clones, just under 95% being singletons. The sequencing here drew on bone marrow, taken almost 750 days after intestinal transplantation. The receptors were gathered from a human patient who received an intestinal transplant, so some T cells may come from the graft donor.

The gene calls are TRBV6-5 and TRBJ1-6; D unresolved. Trimming stripped 0 bases from V and 7 bases from J, with 13 bases between. The CDR3 length is 16 residues. From germline, CDR1 is MNHEY and CDR2 SVGAGI. Here the CDR3 reads CASSYSSPGGNSPLHF. The CDR3 coding sequence is TGTGCCAGCAGTTACTCGAGTCCAGGTGGAAATTCACCCCTCCACTTT.

This clone was recorded only once. The rearrangement uses TRBV6-5 and TRBJ1-5, with unresolved D. The CDR3 totals 14 residues. V dropped 6 bases and J dropped 3 bases, with 12 bases sitting between them. In germline, CDR1 is MNHEY, CDR2 SVGAGI. In nucleotides, the CDR3 is TGTGCCAGCAGACCGGTCGCCTCCAATCAGCCCCAGCATTTT. Its translation is CASRPVASNQPQHF.

The genes are TRBV18 and TRBJ2-3, with D hard to call. Germline assignment: CDR1 KGHSH and CDR2 LQKENI. V was shortened by 1 base and J by 6 bases, with 5 bases between the two germline ends. This CDR3 comprises 12 residues. The DNA for the CDR3 is TGTGCCAGCTCACCACTGGGTGATACGCAGTATTTT. Residues: CASSPLGDTQYF.